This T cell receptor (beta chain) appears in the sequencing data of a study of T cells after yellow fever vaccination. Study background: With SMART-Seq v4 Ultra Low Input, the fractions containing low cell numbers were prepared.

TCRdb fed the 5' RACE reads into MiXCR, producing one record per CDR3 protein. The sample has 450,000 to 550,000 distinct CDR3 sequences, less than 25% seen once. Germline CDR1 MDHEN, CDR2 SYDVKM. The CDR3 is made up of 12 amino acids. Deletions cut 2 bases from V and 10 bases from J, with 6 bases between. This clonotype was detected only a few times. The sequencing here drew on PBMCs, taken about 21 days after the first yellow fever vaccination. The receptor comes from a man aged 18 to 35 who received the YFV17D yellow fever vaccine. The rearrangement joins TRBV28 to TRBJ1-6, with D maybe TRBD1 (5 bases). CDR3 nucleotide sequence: TGTGCCAGCAGTTTAGGACAATCACCCCTCCACTTT. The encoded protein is CASSLGQSPLHF.